This TCR beta chain was profiled in a study of cytomegalovirus exposure and HLA in healthy donors. Study-level results: In vitro, a few CMV-associated chains proved specific for CMV antigens. It was shown in a later analysis that HLA-associated TCR beta chains were more clonally expanded than other, equally common chains. A later analysis appeared to link common viral pathogens to several of the most significant clusters.

PCR involved 60 Vbeta and 13 Jbeta primers. Produced via immunoSEQ multiplex PCR; TCRdb's table is partial and in-frame only. The repertoire holds 150,000 to 180,000 clones, approximately 74% seen once, with about 3% in the top ten. Despite likely unrecorded immune exposures, the donors were nominally healthy at the time of sampling. Worth noting for this clone: Its specificity is unknown.

Germline CDR1 and CDR2: SGHVS and FQNEAQ. The CDR3 is 15 residues long. V lost 5 bases to trimming and J lost 4 bases; unmatched junction nucleotides: 7. The chain combines TRBV7-8 with TRBJ2-1; 8 nucleotides line up with TRBD2. Sequenced: PBMCs. This receptor was obtained from a young man in good health and CMV-seronegative. The DNA of the CDR3 is TGTGCCAGCAGCATTAGCGGGGCAAATTACAATGAGCAGTTCTTC. Translated: CASSISGANYNEQFF.